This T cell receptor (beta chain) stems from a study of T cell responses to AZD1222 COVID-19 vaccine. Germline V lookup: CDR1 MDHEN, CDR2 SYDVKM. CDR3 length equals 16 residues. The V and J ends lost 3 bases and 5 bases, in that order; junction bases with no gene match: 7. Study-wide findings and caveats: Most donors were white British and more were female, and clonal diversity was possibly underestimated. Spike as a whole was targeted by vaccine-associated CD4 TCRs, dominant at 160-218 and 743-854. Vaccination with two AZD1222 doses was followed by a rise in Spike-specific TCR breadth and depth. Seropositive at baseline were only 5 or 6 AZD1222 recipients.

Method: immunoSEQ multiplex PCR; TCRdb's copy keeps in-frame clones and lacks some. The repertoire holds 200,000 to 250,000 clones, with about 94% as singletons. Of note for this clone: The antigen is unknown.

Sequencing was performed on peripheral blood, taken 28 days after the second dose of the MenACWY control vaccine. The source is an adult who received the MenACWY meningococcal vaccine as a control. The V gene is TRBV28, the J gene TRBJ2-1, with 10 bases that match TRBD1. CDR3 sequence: CASSLIGTGDDNEQFF. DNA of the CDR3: TGTGCCAGCAGTTTGATCGGGACAGGGGACGACAATGAGCAGTTCTTC.